Shown below are 5 T cell receptor beta chains from a single sample sequenced in a study of cytomegalovirus exposure and HLA in healthy donors. The PCR ran on 60 Vbeta and 13 Jbeta primers. Sequencing used immunoSEQ multiplex PCR; TCRdb keeps in-frame clones, though not all of them. The sample has approximately 140,000 clones; 65% to 85% are singletons. Material: PBMCs. All receptors derive from a young man in good health and CMV-seronegative.

This chain connects TRBV5-1 to TRBJ2-2, with D hard to call. The CDR3 runs to 15 residues. Germline CDR1 reads SGHRS; CDR2 reads YFSETQ. V lost 1 base to trimming and J lost 1 base, with 8 bases between them. The DNA for the CDR3 is TGCGCCAGCAGCTTGCCGGGTGGGAACACCGGGGAGCTGTTTTTT. This translates into CASSLPGGNTGELFF.

The V gene is TRBV13, the J gene TRBJ2-7; TRBD1 matches at 7 bases. The CDR3 totals 14 residues. Germline CDR1 is PRHDT and CDR2 is FYEKMQ (reference sequence). V lost 6 bases to trimming and J lost 4 bases; unmatched junction nucleotides: 9. CDR3 nucleotides: TGTGCCAGCAGTTTTAACAGGGGTGGGTACGAGCAGTACTTC. Protein: CASSFNRGGYEQYF.

The V and J genes are TRBV7-9 and TRBJ2-7; D is possibly TRBD1 (5 bases). Germline V gene sequence: CDR1 SEHNR, CDR2 FQNEAQ (reference sequence). The CDR3 totals 15 residues. V lost 4 bases to trimming and J lost 3 bases, with 16 bases between them. This chain's CDR3 is CASSSPTTALYEQYF. The CDR3 DNA is TGTGCCAGCAGCTCACCAACGACAGCCCTCTACGAGCAGTACTTC.

This rearrangement joins TRBV4-3 to TRBJ2-3, with 9 bases that match TRBD1. This CDR3 spans 18 amino acids. Unmatched junction bases numbered 10, after V lost 0 bases and J lost 3 bases. Germline assignment: CDR1 LGHNA and CDR2 YSLEER. CDR3 sequence (DNA): TGCGCCAGCAGCCAAGAGGTCTCGGGACAGGGAAGAACAGATACGCAGTATTTT. It encodes CASSQEVSGQGRTDTQYF.

This clone was counted a single time. The chain recombines TRBV11-1 with TRBJ2-7, with 9 bases that match TRBD1. This CDR3 is built from 18 residues. V trimming: 2 bases; J trimming: 5 bases; junction bases outside the gene matches: 16. Per germline, CDR1 SGHAT and CDR2 FQDESV (reference sequence). The CDR3, as DNA: TGTGCCAGCAGCTTATCGAGTTGGTGGGGACAGGGAAAAAACGAGCAGTACTTC. As protein: CASSLSSWWGQGKNEQYF.